The 23 T cell receptor beta chains below come from one sample, sequenced in a study of CD4 T cell repertoires in COVID-19. Repertoires were generated with immunoSEQ multiplex PCR, while TCRdb's copy carries only in-frame clones and drops some. This table has approximately 75,000 clones, around 82% appearing once. Material: CD4+ T cells from peripheral blood, obtained after recovery from COVID-19. Receptors were obtained from a human donor who had COVID-19.

V usage is TRBV5-4 and J usage is TRBJ2-6; a weak D match, TRBD1 (6 bases). Germline CDR1 and CDR2: SGHNT and YYREEE (reference sequence). The CDR3 has 17 amino acids. Trimming cost V 0 bases and J 0 bases, with 10 bases left between them. In DNA, the CDR3 is TGTGCCAGCAGCTTGGCTCAGGGGCGCTCTGGGGCCAACGTCCTGACTTTC. Its protein is CASSLAQGRSGANVLTF.

This sequence joins TRBV29-1 and TRBJ1-2; D is unclear. Trimming took 6 bases from V and 2 from J, leaving 4 bases between them. The CDR3 length is 10 residues. The germline CDR1 and CDR2 sequences are SQVTM and ANQGSEA. This CDR3 reads CSVKNYGYTF. The CDR3 nucleotides are TGCAGCGTCAAGAACTATGGCTACACCTTC.

In this sample, this clone turned up once. This sequence joins TRBV20-1 and TRBJ2-1; weak D call: TRBD2 (6 bases). V lost 5 bases and J lost 10, with 12 bases in between. This CDR3 region has 11 residues. The germline V gene encodes CDR1 DFQATT and CDR2 SNEGSKA (reference sequence). The DNA of the CDR3 is TGCAGTGCTGGGCGGCGGGACGAGCAGTTCTTC. This translates into CSAGRRDEQFF.

The chain combines TRBV6-1 with TRBJ1-2, with D tentatively TRBD1 (6 bases). The CDR3 extends over 16 amino acids. The germline CDR1 and CDR2 sequences are MNHNS and SASEGT. The V end lost 3 bases, the J end lost 0 bases, and 14 bases lay between the germline ends. The CDR3 DNA is TGTGCCAGCAGTGAGCCGGGAGGGACAACTAACTATGGCTACACCTTC. Protein: CASSEPGGTTNYGYTF.

The rearrangement joins TRBV4-1 to TRBJ2-3; D unresolved. The CDR3 contains 16 residues. The ends were cut back, 0 bases at V and 1 base at J, with 11 bases in the middle. Germline CDR1 is MGHRA and CDR2 is YSYEKL. CDR3 sequence (DNA): TGCGCCAGCAGCCAAGATACCGCAATAGGCACAGATACGCAGTATTTT. Its translation is CASSQDTAIGTDTQYF.

The sample holds one count of this clone. The V and J genes are TRBV9 and TRBJ2-1; D is uncertain. This CDR3 has 13 residues. Trimming left V 0 bases short and J 3 bases short, with 4 bases between. Germline values: CDR1 SGDLS, CDR2 YYNGEE. The CDR3 sequence: CASSVESYNEQFF. In DNA, the CDR3 is TGTGCCAGCAGCGTAGAGAGCTACAATGAGCAGTTCTTC.

The chain recombines TRBV9 with TRBJ2-7, with 12 positions matching TRBD2. CDR3 length equals 16 residues. Per germline, CDR1 SGDLS and CDR2 YYNGEE. Trimming removed 0 bases from V and 7 bases from J; junction bases left unmatched: 8. The CDR3 region is CASSVGPSGGVREQYF. The CDR3 DNA reads TGTGCCAGCAGCGTAGGCCCTAGCGGGGGGGTAAGGGAGCAGTACTTC.

V and J are TRBV12-5 and TRBJ1-6; 7 bases align to TRBD1. The CDR3 spans 14 residues. Germline V lookup: CDR1 LGHNT, CDR2 FRNRAP. Unmatched junction bases numbered 8, after V lost 5 bases and J lost 10 bases. CDR3 in DNA: TGTGCTAGTGGTCCCGGTGACAGGGACTCACCCCTCCACTTT. Protein product: CASGPGDRDSPLHF.

The sample holds one count of this clone. The chain joins TRBV5-1 to TRBJ2-3, with a weak D call TRBD2 (6 bases). The CDR3 totals 15 residues. The V end lost 4 bases, the J end lost 2 bases, and 14 bases lay between the germline ends. Germline V lookup: CDR1 SGHRS, CDR2 YFSETQ. The CDR3 loop reads CASSAGMGDTDTQYF. As DNA, the CDR3 is TGCGCCAGCAGCGCGGGGATGGGGGACACAGATACGCAGTATTTT.

This chain links TRBV6-2 or TRBV6-3 with TRBJ1-5; TRBD1 agrees at 7 bases. Trimming took 5 bases from V and 6 from J; bases not matched to a gene: 4. The CDR3 has 13 residues. CDR1 is MNHEY and CDR2 is SVGEGT in the germline V gene. CDR3 sequence (DNA): TGTGCCAGCAGTACACAGGGGCTTCAGCCCCAGCATTTT. Amino acid sequence: CASSTQGLQPQHF.

The chain is built from TRBV5-4 and TRBJ1-2; D is unresolved. Trimming stripped 1 base from V and 8 bases from J, with 15 bases between. Germline values: CDR1 SGHNT, CDR2 YYREEE (reference sequence). The CDR3 has 14 amino acids. The CDR3 spells CASSLYIGKPGYTF. DNA for the CDR3: TGTGCCAGCAGCTTGTACATCGGCAAGCCGGGCTACACCTTC. Complete variable domain (other parts from reference TRBV5-4 and TRBJ1-2): ETGVTQSPTHLIKTRGQQVTLRCSSQSGHNTVSWYQQALGQGPQFIFQYYREEENGRGNFPPRFSGLQFPNYSSELNVNALELDDSALYLCASSLYIGKPGYTFGSGTRLTVV.

This chain links TRBV5-1 with TRBJ1-6, with no clear D. In germline, CDR1 is SGHRS, CDR2 YFSETQ. Trimming removed 2 bases from V and 8 bases from J, with 11 bases in between. This CDR3 contains 14 residues. Here the CDR3 reads CASSLRAGDSPLHF. The CDR3 DNA reads TGCGCCAGCAGCTTACGGGCCGGGGATTCACCCCTCCACTTT.

The J gene is TRBJ1-2, the V gene TRBV2; D is ambiguous. This CDR3 has 12 amino acids. Trimming removed 11 bases from V and 5 bases from J, with 15 bases in between. Germline V gene data show CDR1 as SNHLY and CDR2 as FYNNEI. CDR3 sequence: CAPGDTGYGYTF. In DNA, the CDR3 is TGTGCCCCTGGGGATACGGGGTATGGCTACACCTTC.

The chain recombines TRBV6-2 or TRBV6-3 with TRBJ1-2; 7 bases are shared with TRBD1. V was pared by 5 bases and J by 5 bases, with 11 bases of the junction left unmatched. Germline V gene sequence: CDR1 MNHEY, CDR2 SVGEGT. This CDR3 is 15 amino acids long. CDR3 in amino acids: CASSDHRGALYGYTF. CDR3 nucleotides: TGTGCCAGCAGTGACCACAGGGGAGCCCTTTATGGCTACACCTTC.

The table lists this clone with a few counts. This chain uses TRBV2 with TRBJ2-2; D is unresolved. CDR1 and CDR2 from the germline V gene are SNHLY and FYNNEI. Trimming cost V 2 bases and J 7 bases, with 11 bases left between them. This CDR3 has 14 residues. CDR3 bases: TGTGCCAGCAGTGAACAAGGAAGTGGCGGGGAGCTGTTTTTT. It codes for CASSEQGSGGELFF.

The CDR3 loop is CASSKAQGGGAYNEQFF. The CDR3 DNA follows: TGTGCCAGCAGCAAAGCGCAGGGCGGGGGGGCCTACAATGAGCAGTTCTTC. The chain recombines TRBV21-1 with TRBJ2-1; the table's D call of TRBD2 was not tested on the DNA. TRBV21-1 has pseudogene status. The CDR3 has 17 amino acids.

The chain uses TRBV7-6 and TRBJ1-2; TRBD1 might be the D (5 bases). The CDR3 extends over 15 amino acids. The ends were cut back, 5 bases at V and 6 bases at J, with 19 bases in the middle. Germline values: CDR1 SGHVS, CDR2 FNYEAQ. In DNA, the CDR3 is TGTGCCAGCAGCCCTCGGGACTTTGGACGGGATGGCTACACCTTC. It specifies CASSPRDFGRDGYTF.

The chain uses TRBV5-1 and TRBJ2-1, with 9 nucleotides matching TRBD1. The CDR3 spans 14 residues. CDR1 is SGHRS and CDR2 is YFSETQ in the germline V gene. V dropped 1 base and J dropped 7; count of bases not matched to a gene: 3. The CDR3 loop reads CASSLSGQGNEQFF. The CDR3 coding sequence is TGCGCCAGCAGCTTGTCGGGACAGGGAAATGAGCAGTTCTTC.

This rearrangement joins TRBV18 to TRBJ2-3; 10 bases line up with TRBD2. The ends lost 1 base at V and 4 bases at J; junction bases unmatched: 8. The V gene's germline CDR1 is KGHSH and CDR2 LQKENI. CDR3 length: 17 residues. CDR3 sequence: CASSPLKRGGVADTQYF. For the CDR3, the DNA is TGTGCCAGCTCACCACTCAAGCGGGGGGGCGTTGCAGATACGCAGTATTTT.

This chain links TRBV5-1 with TRBJ2-1, with D possibly TRBD1 on 6 matching bases. The CDR3 covers 14 residues. Trimming took off 1 base at V and 2 bases at J, with 7 bases between the two ends. CDR1 and CDR2 from the germline V gene are SGHRS and YFSETQ. The CDR3 here is CASSLTGTYNEQFF. The CDR3 DNA follows: TGCGCCAGCAGCTTGACAGGGACCTACAATGAGCAGTTCTTC.

The chain employs TRBV7-9 and TRBJ2-7; 9 bases line up with TRBD2. J lost 4 bases, V lost 5 bases, and 6 bases had no gene match. The CDR3 runs to 14 residues. Germline V gene lookup returns CDR1 SEHNR and CDR2 FQNEAQ (reference sequence). CDR3 in amino acids: CASSRSGRGYEQYF. The CDR3 DNA follows: TGTGCCAGCAGCCGTAGCGGGAGAGGATACGAGCAGTACTTC.

The chain combines TRBV12-3 or TRBV12-4 with TRBJ1-5; tentative D call: TRBD1 (6 bases). The V end was cut by 6 bases, the J end by 5 bases, with 11 bases between. The CDR3 length is 13 residues. CDR3 in amino acids: CASRYRVYQPQHF. In nucleotides, the CDR3 is TGTGCCAGCAGATACAGGGTTTATCAGCCCCAGCATTTT.

The genes are TRBV21-1 and TRBJ1-5; TRBD1 reflects the table's D call only, with no check against the DNA. TRBV21-1 is termed a pseudogene. CDR3 size: 18 residues. CDR3 nucleotide sequence: TGTGCCAGCAGCAAAGTTGTTACAGCAAAAACAGCCAATCAGCCCCAGCATTTT. This gives the protein CASSKVVTAKTANQPQHF.